These 3 T cell receptor beta chains came from one sample sequenced in a study of post-analysis software for immune sequencing data. Study results and caveats: About 5 TRBV segments were more frequent in patients than controls; TRBV5-6, TRBV5-1 and TRBV20-1 belonged to this group.

The TCR beta cDNA libraries carried unique molecular identifiers. TCRdb fed the PCR reads into MiXCR, producing one record per CDR3 protein. The sample has some 690,000 distinct CDR3 sequences, roughly 27% seen once. Antigen specificity for these receptors is unknown. The sample was blood. The source is a girl aged 5 to 17 with multiple sclerosis.

DNA for the CDR3: TGTGCCAGCTCACCAACTAGCGGGACATATTACAATGAGCAGTTCTTC. It translates to CASSPTSGTYYNEQFF. The chain carries TRBV18 and TRBJ2-1, with TRBD2 matching over 10 bases. Looked up from germline, CDR1 is KGHSH and CDR2 is LQKENI. The length of the CDR3 is 16 residues. V lost 2 bases to trimming and J lost 4 bases; unmatched junction nucleotides: 5.

The chain has TRBV15 and TRBJ1-1; D call uncertain. CDR1 and CDR2 from the germline V gene are LNHNV and YYDKDF (reference sequence). V was trimmed by 1 base and J by 3 bases, leaving 6 bases between them. The length of the CDR3 is 13 residues. The CDR3 coding sequence is TGTGCCACCAGCAGAGTGAGGGACACTGAAGCTTTCTTT. Protein product: CATSRVRDTEAFF.

V gene TRBV20-1 combines with J gene TRBJ2-4; TRBD1 matches 7 bases. CDR3 length: 15 residues. CDR1 is DFQATT, CDR2 SNEGSKA, per germline (reference sequence). J lost 0 bases, V lost 6 bases, and 8 bases had no gene match. CDR3 sequence: CSAILAGGAKNIQYF. DNA for the CDR3: TGCAGTGCAATTTTGGCAGGGGGAGCCAAAAACATTCAGTACTTC.